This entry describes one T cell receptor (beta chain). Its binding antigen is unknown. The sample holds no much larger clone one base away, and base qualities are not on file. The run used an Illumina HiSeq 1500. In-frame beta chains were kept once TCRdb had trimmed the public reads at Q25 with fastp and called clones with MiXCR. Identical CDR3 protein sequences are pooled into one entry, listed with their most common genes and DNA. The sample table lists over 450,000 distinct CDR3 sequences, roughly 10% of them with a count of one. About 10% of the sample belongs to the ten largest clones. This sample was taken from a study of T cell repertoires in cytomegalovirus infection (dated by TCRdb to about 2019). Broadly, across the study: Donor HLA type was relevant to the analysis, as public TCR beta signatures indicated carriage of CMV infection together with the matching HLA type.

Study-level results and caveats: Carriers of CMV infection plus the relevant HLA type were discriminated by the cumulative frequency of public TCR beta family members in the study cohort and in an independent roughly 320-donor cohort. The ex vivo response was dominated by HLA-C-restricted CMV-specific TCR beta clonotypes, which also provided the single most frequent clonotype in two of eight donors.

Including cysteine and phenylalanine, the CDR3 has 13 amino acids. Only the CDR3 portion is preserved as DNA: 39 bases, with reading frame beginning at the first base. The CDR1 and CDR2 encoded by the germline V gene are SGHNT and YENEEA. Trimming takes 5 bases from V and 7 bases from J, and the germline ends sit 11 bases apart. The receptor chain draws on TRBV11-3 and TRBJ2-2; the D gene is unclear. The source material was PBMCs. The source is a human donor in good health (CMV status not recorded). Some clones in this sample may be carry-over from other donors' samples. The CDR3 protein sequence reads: CASSPRSHGELFF. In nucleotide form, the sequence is TGTGCCAGCAGCCCTCGATCACACGGGGAGCTGTTTTTT.